The rows below give T cell receptor beta chains drawn from one sample of a study of identifying expanded T cells in peripheral blood. Profiling relied on immunoSEQ multiplex PCR, and the TCRdb table lists in-frame clones only, not all of them. This repertoire shows 58,000 or so clones, approximately 80% found once; its top ten account for about 18%. Specimen: blood. The receptor source for this set is a person aged 18 to 70 in good health. Each CDR3 is given without its conserved first and last residue. The D gene is left open where the match is weak.

ASSRQGLGSPLH	TRBV2	TRBJ1-6	TRBD1
ASSQTERQRDNEQF	TRBV4-1	TRBJ2-1	.
ASSPLRATNYGYT	TRBV11-2	TRBJ1-2	.
ASSVASGAGNTIY	TRBV9	TRBJ1-3	.
AWSYGNTIY	TRBV30	TRBJ1-3	.
ASRQGAEQY	TRBV25-1	TRBJ2-7	TRBD1
ASSRQGSTDTQY	TRBV5-1	TRBJ2-3	.
ASSPTGQGAHEQY	TRBV5-1	TRBJ2-7	TRBD1
ASSLRGQGDEQY	TRBV5-1	TRBJ2-7	TRBD1
AISERGASYNSPLH	TRBV10-3	TRBJ1-6	.
ASSLGQRGGETQY	TRBV7-8	TRBJ2-5	TRBD2
ASRLRRVENYGYT	TRBV6-5	TRBJ1-2	.
ASSQVGSAYNEQF	TRBV4-1	TRBJ2-1	.
ASRVSGGEGQPQH	TRBV6-1	TRBJ1-5	TRBD1
ASSSGRVDYGYT	TRBV5-5	TRBJ1-2	.
ASSTTSGGKEQF	TRBV11-2	TRBJ2-1	TRBD2
ATSRDGTSDGEIYYNEQF	TRBV15	TRBJ2-1	TRBD2
ASSPGTLSYEQY	TRBV2	TRBJ2-7	.
ASSLNAQGFTEAF	TRBV5-1	TRBJ1-1	.
ASSEDKGMNTEAF	TRBV2	TRBJ1-1	.
ASSDSSPRQGFFNYGYT	TRBV2	TRBJ1-2	TRBD1
ASSLAVGGASTDTQY	TRBV7-2	TRBJ2-3	TRBD2
ASSMDGSGTYEQY	TRBV19	TRBJ2-7	.
ASRGASTNYGYT	TRBV9	TRBJ1-2	.
ASSRRGGDEKLF	TRBV5-1	TRBJ1-4	.
ASSYQGNTEAF	TRBV6-5	TRBJ1-1	.
ASSLAQTAAEAF	TRBV7-8	TRBJ1-1	.
ASTQLDTQY	TRBV5-8	TRBJ2-3	.
ASSLGSGSIEKETQY	TRBV7-9	TRBJ2-5	TRBD2
ASSESLAGTQY	TRBV10-1	TRBJ2-3	TRBD2
ASSYARDRGLTEAF	TRBV10-1	TRBJ1-1	TRBD1
ASSHGQGTDTQY	TRBV6-4	TRBJ2-3	TRBD1
ASRMKIGGPYEQY	TRBV10-1	TRBJ2-7	.
ASSFGRTTGVSIY	TRBV19	TRBJ1-3	.
ASGPGTYNEQF	TRBV14	TRBJ2-1	.
ASSISGGATPQY	TRBV19	TRBJ2-3	TRBD2
SADSGNTIY	TRBV20-1	TRBJ1-3	.
ASSEARVRETQY	TRBV25-1	TRBJ2-5	.
ASSLITGGNEKLF	TRBV5-4	TRBJ1-4	TRBD1
ASSLGLSTDTQY	TRBV7-9	TRBJ2-3	.
ASSVTANTGELF	TRBV19	TRBJ2-2	.
ASSLAHGGTEAF	TRBV6-4	TRBJ1-1	.
ASSFGLAGGPSTDTQY	TRBV5-1	TRBJ2-3	TRBD2
ASSLDRRGAGNTIY	TRBV11-3	TRBJ1-3	.
ASSLGLIGSPLH	TRBV5-6	TRBJ1-6	.
ASSQPSGGAPGELF	TRBV4-2	TRBJ2-2	TRBD2
ASSVYPVRGEQF	TRBV9	TRBJ2-1	.
ASSHDWGPRTQY	TRBV14	TRBJ2-5	.
ASSKPTGGGVLT	TRBV6-5	TRBJ2-6	.
ASSERYEQY	TRBV10-1	TRBJ2-7	.
ASTIQGVVNTEAF	TRBV19	TRBJ1-1	TRBD1
ASSRRATGANVLT	TRBV19	TRBJ2-6	.
ASSATSSSYEQY	TRBV6-6	TRBJ2-7	.
ASSPSGVSDTQY	TRBV5-4	TRBJ2-3	.
AWSPIGMNNYGYT	TRBV30	TRBJ1-2	.
ASSEALLAGGRDTQY	TRBV2	TRBJ2-3	TRBD2
AIRSGLAGASTDTQY	TRBV10-3	TRBJ2-3	TRBD2
ATSRDRASSQETQY	TRBV15	TRBJ2-5	.
ASSFSSGGYNEQF	TRBV5-1	TRBJ2-1	TRBD2